The 7 T cell receptor beta chains listed next were all sequenced from one sample in a study of blood T cell repertoires in COVID-19. Sequencing used immunoSEQ multiplex PCR; TCRdb keeps in-frame clones, though not all of them. Seen here are 450,000 or so clones, around 90% observed once, and the top ten hold less than 0.95%. The sequencing sample was made of peripheral blood. These receptor sequences come from a man aged 18 to 29 with COVID-19, enrolled during active disease.

The gene calls are TRBV6-2 or TRBV6-3 and TRBJ2-7; TRBD2 might be the D (6 bases). V was cut by 2 bases and J by 0 bases, with 11 bases left in between. CDR3 size: 15 residues. The V gene's germline CDR1 is MNHEY and CDR2 SVGEGT. The CDR3 here is CASSYERVRSYEQYF. The CDR3 coding sequence is TGTGCCAGCAGTTACGAGCGGGTCCGCTCCTACGAGCAGTACTTC.

CDR3 nucleotide sequence: TGTGCCAGCAGCCCTAGCGGGAGAAGCAGGAGCAATGAGCAGTTCTTC. Amino acids: CASSPSGRSRSNEQFF. This chain joins TRBV7-6 and TRBJ2-1, with 10 bases lining up with TRBD2. V shed 5 bases and J 6 bases; nucleotides not matched to a gene: 10. Germline-derived CDR1 and CDR2 are SGHVS and FNYEAQ. This CDR3 spans 16 amino acids. The full variable domain, completed using reference TRBV7-6 and TRBJ2-1, is GAGVSQSPRYKVTKRGQDVALRCDPISGHVSLYWYRQALGQGPEFLTYFNYEAQQDKSGLPNDRFSAERPEGSISTLTIQRTEQRDSAMYRCASSPSGRSRSNEQFFGPGTRLTVL.

The J gene is TRBJ2-7, the V gene TRBV27, with D possibly TRBD2 on 5 matching bases. Trimming took 9 bases from V and 2 from J, leaving 17 bases between them. Germline CDR1 MNHEY, CDR2 SMNVEV (reference sequence). The CDR3 extends over 14 amino acids. For the CDR3, the DNA is TGTGCCAGTACTAGTTTAAGCGGAGCCTACGAGCAGTACTTC. This translates into CASTSLSGAYEQYF.

The chain links TRBV18 to TRBJ2-4, with D unclear. Germline V lookup: CDR1 KGHSH, CDR2 LQKENI. CDR3 length equals 12 residues. V gave up 3 bases and J gave up 5 bases, with 5 bases separating them. This chain's CDR3 is CASSPLENIQYF. The CDR3 region has the DNA TGTGCCAGCTCACCTCTCGAAAACATTCAGTACTTC.

The chain carries TRBV19 and TRBJ2-2; D possibly corresponds to TRBD1 (6 bases). The V end was cut by 3 bases, the J end by 0 bases, with 17 bases between. The CDR3 has 18 amino acids. CDR1 is LNHDA and CDR2 is SQIVND in the germline V gene (reference sequence). The CDR3 bases are TGTGCCAGTAGTATTAGAGGGACACAATATTCGAACACCGGGGAGCTGTTTTTT. It is translated as CASSIRGTQYSNTGELFF.

V is TRBV6-1 and J is TRBJ2-2; D is uncertain. Germline lookup yields CDR1 MNHNS and CDR2 SASEGT. The CDR3 has 15 residues. Trimming took off 2 bases at V and 2 bases at J, with 9 bases between the two ends. The CDR3 nucleotides are TGTGCCAGCAGTGAATTATTGGCCAACACCGGGGAGCTGTTTTTT. Translated: CASSELLANTGELFF.

The chain combines TRBV6-5 with TRBJ2-3; D remains unclear. V lost 6 bases to trimming and J lost 2 bases, with 15 bases between them. The CDR3 totals 15 residues. Germline-derived CDR1 and CDR2 are MNHEY and SVGAGI. In DNA, the CDR3 is TGTGCCAGCAGGTCCCGAGGCATCTTCACAGATACGCAGTATTTT. Translating it yields CASRSRGIFTDTQYF.